The 32 T cell receptor beta chains presented below share a single source sample, sequenced in a study of T cell changes during pregnancy in multiple sclerosis. The repertoire was sequenced with immunoSEQ multiplex PCR; TCRdb's copy has only in-frame clones and lacks some. The sample consists of tens of thousands of clones, about 91% of them appearing once. Sequenced here: peripheral blood, sampled after pregnancy. These TCRs come from a female donor with multiple sclerosis, enrolled in a pregnancy study.

The rearrangement links TRBV27 to TRBJ1-1, with D maybe TRBD1 (5 bases). There are 15 residues in the CDR3. Trimming took off 0 bases at V and 5 bases at J, with 13 bases between the two ends. Germline V gene data show CDR1 as MNHEY and CDR2 as SMNVEV (reference sequence). CDR3 sequence reads: CASSLSWGLGTEAFF. For the CDR3, the DNA is TGTGCCAGCAGTTTATCGTGGGGCCTGGGGACTGAAGCTTTCTTT.

The V call is TRBV7-3, the J call TRBJ1-2; D unclear. CDR3 length equals 13 residues. CDR1 is SGHTA, CDR2 FQGTGA, per germline. V was pared by 5 bases and J by 5 bases, with 12 bases between. Here the CDR3 DNA reads TGTGCCAGCAGCGCAGGAGGACGGTATGGCTACACCTTC. Its translation is CASSAGGRYGYTF.

The genes are TRBV7-3 and TRBJ2-1; 7 nucleotides line up with TRBD2. V shed 2 bases, J shed 2 bases, and the junction held 3 bases outside the gene matches. Per germline, CDR1 SGHTA and CDR2 FQGTGA. The CDR3 length is 15 residues. Written as DNA, the CDR3 is TGTGCCAGCAGCTTACTCGCGGGGGCCTACAATGAGCAGTTCTTC. It codes for CASSLLAGAYNEQFF.

This clone was seen a few times. This sequence joins TRBV29-1 and TRBJ2-7, with 11 bases that match TRBD2. This CDR3 is 17 amino acids long. The V gene end was trimmed by 2 bases and the J gene end by 0 bases; junction bases not matched to a gene: 9. The germline V gene has CDR1 SQVTM and CDR2 ANQGSEA. CDR3 DNA: TGCAGCGTTGAAAAGTTAGGTAGCGGGGGGGACTCCTACGAGCAGTACTTC. Its protein is CSVEKLGSGGDSYEQYF.

The chain couples TRBV5-1 to TRBJ1-1; 11 bases agree with TRBD1. CDR3 size: 14 residues. Per the germline V gene, CDR1 is SGHRS and CDR2 is YFSETQ. The V and J ends lost 2 bases and 4 bases, in that order; junction bases with no gene match: 1. The CDR3 nucleotides are TGCGCCAGCAGCTTAGGGACAGGGGGCACTGAAGCTTTCTTT. Amino acids: CASSLGTGGTEAFF.

The rearrangement joins TRBV19 to TRBJ2-5; D gene uncertain. The germline V and J ends were trimmed by 5 bases and 5 bases, with 9 bases remaining between them. Germline lookup yields CDR1 LNHDA and CDR2 SQIVND (reference sequence). The CDR3 is 12 residues long. CDR3 loop: CASSAEWETQYF. The DNA for the CDR3 is TGTGCCAGTAGTGCGGAGTGGGAGACCCAGTACTTC.

This clone was seen just once. This rearrangement joins TRBV5-1 to TRBJ1-2; the match to TRBD1 covers 7 bases. Germline CDR1 reads SGHRS; CDR2 reads YFSETQ. The CDR3 extends over 14 amino acids. The J segment lost 8 bases and the V segment lost 2 bases, leaving 9 bases of the junction unmatched. CDR3 bases: TGCGCCAGCAGCTTAGATACAGGGGTGTGGGGCTACACCTTC. Its translation: CASSLDTGVWGYTF.

CDR3 bases: TGTGCCAGCAGCTTAGGGTTGAGGGCAACTAATGAAAAACTGTTTTTT. Amino acids: CASSLGLRATNEKLFF. The V gene is TRBV11-2, the J gene TRBJ1-4, with D unclear. The CDR3 contains 16 residues. Between the trimmed V and J ends, which lost 1 base and 0 bases, there was a span of 9 bases. Germline V gene lookup returns CDR1 SGHAT and CDR2 FQNNGV.

The CDR3 nucleotides are TGTGCCAGCAGCCTCTCGACAGGGCCCACAGATACGCAGTATTTT. It is translated as CASSLSTGPTDTQYF. The V and J genes are TRBV7-9 and TRBJ2-3; 7 nucleotides line up with TRBD1. V lost 5 bases and J lost 2; bases outside the gene matches: 7. Germline CDR1 reads SEHNR; CDR2 reads FQNEAQ (reference sequence). This CDR3 is built from 15 residues.

The gene calls are TRBV5-1 and TRBJ2-6; D call uncertain. CDR3 length: 13 amino acids. Germline CDR1 and CDR2: SGHRS and YFSETQ. Trimming took 0 bases from V and 9 from J, leaving 7 bases between them. CDR3 protein: CASSLGQDNVLTF. CDR3 sequence (DNA): TGCGCCAGCAGCTTGGGACAAGACAACGTCCTGACTTTC. Filled out from reference TRBV5-1 and TRBJ2-6, the complete variable domain reads KAGVTQTPRYLIKTRGQQVTLSCSPISGHRSVSWYQQTPGQGLQFLFEYFSETQRNKGNFPGRFSGRQFSNSRSEMNVSTLELGDSALYLCASSLGQDNVLTFGAGSRLTVL.

V usage is TRBV5-4 and J usage is TRBJ1-1; D not certain. The CDR3 spans 13 residues. Germline CDR1 and CDR2: SGHNT and YYREEE (reference sequence). The V end was cut by 0 bases, the J end by 5 bases, with 8 bases between. The CDR3 here is CASSLDVRTEAFF. CDR3 coding DNA: TGTGCCAGCAGCTTGGATGTGAGGACTGAAGCTTTCTTT.

The chain employs TRBV13 and TRBJ2-7, with a possible D match to TRBD2 (5 bases). Germline values: CDR1 PRHDT, CDR2 FYEKMQ (reference sequence). The ends were cut back, 11 bases at V and 6 bases at J, with 23 bases in the middle. The length of the CDR3 is 14 residues. CDR3: CASQPGVQYGEQYF. The CDR3 bases are TGTGCCTCTCAGCCCGGGGTCCAGTACGGCGAGCAGTACTTC. The full variable domain, rest sourced from reference TRBV13 and TRBJ2-7, is AAGVIQSPRHLIKEKRETATLKCYPIPRHDTVYWYQQGPGQDPQFLISFYEKMQSDKGSIPDRFSAQQFSDYHSELNMSSLELGDSALYFCASQPGVQYGEQYFGPGTRLTVT.

A single count supports this clone. CDR3 nucleotides: TGTGCCAGCAGTGAATACGTGGGACACAGCACAGATACGCAGTATTTT. This gives the protein CASSEYVGHSTDTQYF. This chain connects TRBV25-1 to TRBJ2-3; TRBD1 is a possible D gene (6 bases). Trimming stripped 0 bases from V and 0 bases from J, with 10 bases between. The CDR3 length is 16 residues. Germline loops: CDR1 MGHDK, CDR2 SYGVNS. The whole variable domain, filled in from reference TRBV25-1 and TRBJ2-3, reads EADIYQTPRYLVIGTGKKITLECSQTMGHDKMYWYQQDPGMELHLIHYSYGVNSTEKGDLSSESTVSRIRTEHFPLTLESARPSHTSQYLCASSEYVGHSTDTQYFGPGTRLTVL.

This clone occurred a few times. The chain recombines TRBV6-1 with TRBJ2-5; a weak D match, TRBD2 (6 bases). The V and J ends lost 1 base and 13 bases respectively, with 16 bases between them. Germline CDR1 is MNHNS and CDR2 is SASEGT. The CDR3 has 13 amino acids. This CDR3 is CASSEGETSIWYF. For the CDR3, the DNA is TGTGCCAGCAGTGAAGGGGAGACTAGTATCTGGTACTTC.

The rearrangement links TRBV5-4 to TRBJ2-1; 9 bases agree with TRBD2. The junction had 5 bases not matched to a gene; V was cut back by 0 bases and J by 4 bases. This CDR3 has 16 residues. Germline CDR1 reads SGHNT; CDR2 reads YYREEE (reference sequence). As DNA, the CDR3 is TGTGCCAGCAGCTTGGGAGGGAGCGGGGGGTACAATGAGCAGTTCTTC. This codes for CASSLGGSGGYNEQFF.

This sequence joins TRBV28 and TRBJ1-1; 7 bases match TRBD1. Germline assignment: CDR1 MDHEN and CDR2 SYDVKM. CDR3 length equals 13 residues. The V gene end was trimmed by 8 bases and the J gene end by 3 bases; junction bases not matched to a gene: 6. CDR3 sequence (DNA): TGTGCCAGCGAGCTGCAGGGGGACACTGAAGCTTTCTTT. This encodes CASELQGDTEAFF.

This chain links TRBV25-1 with TRBJ1-2; no clear D gene. Per the germline V gene, CDR1 is MGHDK and CDR2 is SYGVNS. The V end lost 3 bases, the J end lost 9 bases, and 14 bases lay between the germline ends. The CDR3 covers 13 residues. CDR3 protein: CASSETLQIRYTF. The CDR3 nucleotides read TGTGCCAGCAGTGAGACACTCCAGATTCGCTACACCTTC.

This chain uses TRBV5-4 with TRBJ1-3, with TRBD1 identical over 7 bases. CDR1 and CDR2 from the germline V gene are SGHNT and YYREEE (reference sequence). CDR3 size: 15 residues. The trim removed 4 bases at V and 4 bases at J, leaving 8 bases unmatched. The CDR3 here is CASSIMTTGGNTIYF. In DNA form, the CDR3 reads TGTGCCAGCAGCATCATGACGACAGGGGGAAACACCATATATTTT.

This clone was observed once. The gene calls are TRBV27 and TRBJ2-1; TRBD2 matches at 8 bases. The CDR3 totals 17 residues. CDR1 MNHEY and CDR2 SMNVEV come from the germline V gene (reference sequence). V dropped 4 bases and J dropped 0; count of bases not matched to a gene: 8. CDR3 coding DNA: TGTGCCAGCAGTTGGGGTCCCGGGACTAGCTCCTACAATGAGCAGTTCTTC. Protein sequence: CASSWGPGTSSYNEQFF.

V usage is TRBV28 and J usage is TRBJ1-3; D possibly corresponds to TRBD1 (5 bases). V was trimmed by 8 bases and J by 1 base, leaving 12 bases between them. Per germline, CDR1 MDHEN and CDR2 SYDVKM. The CDR3 covers 14 residues. The CDR3 here is CASGAGGSGNTIYF. For the CDR3, the DNA is TGTGCCAGCGGAGCCGGGGGGTCTGGAAACACCATATATTTT.

DNA of the CDR3: TGTGCCAGCAGACAGTTAGACTCTGGAAACACCATATATTTT. Protein: CASRQLDSGNTIYF. The chain uses TRBV6-6 and TRBJ1-3; no reliable D call. CDR1 and CDR2 (germline): MNHNY, SVGAGI (reference sequence). V lost 6 bases, J lost 0 bases, and 9 bases lay in between. This CDR3 is 14 amino acids long.

The chain has TRBV19 and TRBJ2-7; 7 bases fit TRBD2. This CDR3 spans 15 amino acids. J lost 1 base, V lost 3 bases, and 6 bases had no gene match. The germline V gene has CDR1 LNHDA and CDR2 SQIVND (reference sequence). CDR3: CASSIRGVGSYEQYF. CDR3 coding DNA: TGTGCCAGTAGTATTCGGGGGGTAGGATCCTACGAGCAGTACTTC.

The V call is TRBV4-3, the J call TRBJ2-1, with a weak D call TRBD2 (7 bases). The CDR3 is 17 residues long. Germline CDR1 reads LGHNA; CDR2 reads YSLEER. With 2 bases removed from V and 8 bases from J, the gap between germline ends came to 22 bases. The CDR3: CASSQLGGRGAADEQFF. CDR3 nucleotides: TGCGCCAGCAGCCAACTCGGAGGTCGGGGGGCGGCGGATGAGCAGTTCTTC.

The rearrangement uses TRBV7-9 and TRBJ1-1; D gene uncertain. Germline V gene lookup returns CDR1 SEHNR and CDR2 FQNEAQ (reference sequence). With 1 base removed from V and 3 bases from J, the gap between germline ends came to 6 bases. CDR3 length: 13 residues. The CDR3 spells CASSLVIYTEAFF. The DNA for the CDR3 is TGTGCCAGCAGCTTAGTTATCTACACTGAAGCTTTCTTT.

The V and J genes are TRBV5-1 and TRBJ1-5; D not resolved. CDR1 is SGHRS, CDR2 YFSETQ, per germline. This CDR3 spans 15 amino acids. The V end was cut by 0 bases, the J end by 1 base, with 8 bases between. In DNA form, the CDR3 reads TGCGCCAGCAGCTTGGCGATTGGCAGCAATCAGCCCCAGCATTTT. Its protein is CASSLAIGSNQPQHF.

CDR3 protein: CASSANQGQSYNEQFF. CDR3 DNA: TGTGCCAGCAGCGCAAACCAGGGACAAAGTTACAATGAGCAGTTCTTC. This chain connects TRBV9 to TRBJ2-1; D perhaps matches TRBD1 (6 bases). The CDR3 extends over 16 amino acids. Per germline, CDR1 SGDLS and CDR2 YYNGEE. Trimming removed 3 bases from V and 4 bases from J, with 17 bases in between.

This chain connects TRBV7-9 to TRBJ1-2; no clear D. V was shortened by 2 bases and J by 7 bases, with 11 bases between the two germline ends. The CDR3 consists of 13 residues. The germline V gene has CDR1 SEHNR and CDR2 FQNEAQ (reference sequence). CDR3 region: CASSLSAAGGYTF. DNA of the CDR3: TGTGCCAGCAGCTTAAGTGCGGCGGGTGGCTACACCTTC.

The chain carries TRBV7-6 and TRBJ1-2; a weak D match, TRBD1 (6 bases). Germline CDR1 SGHVS, CDR2 FNYEAQ. V lost 2 bases to trimming and J lost 5 bases, with 6 bases between them. CDR3 length equals 12 residues. The CDR3 DNA sequence: TGTGCCAGCAGCTTAACAGGGTATGGCTACACCTTC. The encoded protein is CASSLTGYGYTF.

The chain recombines TRBV4-3 with TRBJ1-4, with 7 nucleotides matching TRBD1. The CDR3 extends over 17 amino acids. The germline V gene has CDR1 LGHNA and CDR2 YSLEER. With 1 base clipped from V and 3 bases from J, the junction kept 8 bases outside the gene matches. The chain's CDR3 is CASSQGTPGQSNEKLFF. The CDR3 region has the DNA TGCGCCAGCAGCCAAGGGACCCCGGGACAGTCTAATGAAAAACTGTTTTTT.

The chain combines TRBV6-5 with TRBJ2-7; weak D call: TRBD1 (6 bases). The V gene's germline CDR1 is MNHEY and CDR2 SVGAGI. V gave up 3 bases and J gave up 2 bases, with 17 bases separating them. The CDR3 sequence is 16 residues long. The CDR3: CASSYSEKTGPYEQYF. CDR3 in DNA: TGTGCCAGCAGTTATTCCGAGAAGACAGGTCCCTACGAGCAGTACTTC.

This CDR3 is CASSLAGVVGYTF. Here the CDR3 DNA reads TGTGCCAGCAGTTTAGCGGGGGTTGTAGGCTACACCTTC. V usage is TRBV28 and J usage is TRBJ1-2, with a possible D match to TRBD1 (5 bases). The CDR3 length is 13 residues. The V gene's germline CDR1 is MDHEN and CDR2 SYDVKM. The V end lost 2 bases, the J end lost 8 bases, and 12 bases lay between the germline ends.

V and J are TRBV5-1 and TRBJ1-1; the match to TRBD1 covers 8 bases. Germline lookup yields CDR1 SGHRS and CDR2 YFSETQ. CDR3 length equals 16 residues. The junction had 10 bases not matched to a gene; V was cut back by 2 bases and J by 4 bases. The CDR3 DNA reads as TGCGCCAGCAGCTTCAGACAGGGGTGGCTCGGCACTGAAGCTTTCTTT. Translating it yields CASSFRQGWLGTEAFF. Together with reference TRBV5-1 and TRBJ1-1, the CDR3 gives the full variable domain: KAGVTQTPRYLIKTRGQQVTLSCSPISGHRSVSWYQQTPGQGLQFLFEYFSETQRNKGNFPGRFSGRQFSNSRSEMNVSTLELGDSALYLCASSFRQGWLGTEAFFGQGTRLTVV.